One and the same sample provided the 27 T cell receptor beta chains below, sequenced in a study of shared clonotypes between healthy human individuals. Using immunoSEQ multiplex PCR, the repertoire was profiled, and TCRdb retains in-frame clones only, with some absent. In the table there are some 87,000 clones, approximately 75% of which are singletons. The source material was memory CD8+ T cells sorted from blood. Subset: CD45RO+ cells pooled with CCR7-negative TemRA cells. The receptor source for this set is a man aged 30 to 45 in good health.

V usage is TRBV2 and J usage is TRBJ2-2; 14 bases map to TRBD2. V was clipped by 6 bases and J by 6 bases; unmatched bases: 6. There are 16 residues in the CDR3. The germline V gene has CDR1 SNHLY and CDR2 FYNNEI. The CDR3, as DNA: TGTGCCAGCAGCTGGACTAGCGGGAGGAGCGCCGGGGAGCTGTTTTTT. Its protein is CASSWTSGRSAGELFF.

The gene calls are TRBV4-3 and TRBJ2-7, with 11 bases fitting TRBD2. Germline values: CDR1 LGHNA, CDR2 YSLEER. The length of the CDR3 is 17 residues. Trimming removed 0 bases from V and 3 bases from J; junction bases left unmatched: 7. In DNA form, the CDR3 reads TGCGCCAGCAGCCAAGATCACTTGCTAGCGGGAGGCTACGAGCAGTACTTC. It codes for CASSQDHLLAGGYEQYF.

The rearrangement joins TRBV13 to TRBJ2-3, with D possibly being TRBD2 (7 bases). CDR3 size: 14 residues. The V end was cut by 7 bases, the J end by 2 bases, with 13 bases between. CDR1 PRHDT and CDR2 FYEKMQ come from the germline V gene (reference sequence). The CDR3 region has the DNA TGTGCCAGCACGCCGGGGGGCGTCACAGATACGCAGTATTTT. Amino acids: CASTPGGVTDTQYF.

This chain connects TRBV11-2 to TRBJ2-7; a weak D match, TRBD2 (6 bases). The CDR3 is made up of 14 amino acids. V lost 3 bases and J lost 7, with 16 bases in between. Germline values: CDR1 SGHAT, CDR2 FQNNGV. CDR3 in DNA: TGTGCCAGCAGCTTTAGCGGACCTGTCAAGGAGCAGTACTTC. It codes for CASSFSGPVKEQYF.

The chain has TRBV7-9 and TRBJ1-1, with TRBD1 matching over 9 bases. The CDR3 totals 14 residues. Germline V gene data show CDR1 as SEHNR and CDR2 as FQNEAQ (reference sequence). The V and J ends lost 6 bases and 6 bases, in that order; junction bases with no gene match: 8. The CDR3 DNA reads TGTGCCAGCAGGGCCGGGACAGGGATTTCTGAAGCTTTCTTT. This sequence encodes CASRAGTGISEAFF.

The CDR3 reads CASSFSSADTQYF. CDR3 sequence (DNA): TGCGCCAGCAGCTTCAGTAGTGCAGATACGCAGTATTTT. This chain uses TRBV5-1 with TRBJ2-3; D is undetermined. The CDR3 covers 13 residues. The V end was cut by 2 bases, the J end by 4 bases, with 8 bases between. Germline lookup yields CDR1 SGHRS and CDR2 YFSETQ.

The gene calls are TRBV28 and TRBJ2-3; D not resolved. CDR3 length equals 13 residues. Per the germline V gene, CDR1 is MDHEN and CDR2 is SYDVKM. Trimming cost V 5 bases and J 2 bases, with 8 bases left between them. The CDR3 reads CASSKGSTDTQYF. CDR3 coding DNA: TGTGCCAGCAGTAAAGGGTCCACAGATACGCAGTATTTT.

The J gene is TRBJ2-3, the V gene TRBV27; no clear D. CDR1 and CDR2 (germline): MNHEY, SMNVEV (reference sequence). Trimming took 1 base from V and 4 from J, leaving 12 bases between them. The CDR3 runs 15 residues. The CDR3 DNA follows: TGTGCCAGCAGTTTATGGATCACATCGGCAGATACGCAGTATTTT. Translation: CASSLWITSADTQYF.

In nucleotides, the CDR3 is TGTGCCAGCAGTGAATGGAGCTTAGGGGCTACCAACACTGAAGCTTTCTTT. As protein: CASSEWSLGATNTEAFF. The chain combines TRBV25-1 with TRBJ1-1, with a tentative D call TRBD1 (5 bases). V gave up 1 base and J gave up 2 bases, with 17 bases separating them. Germline loops: CDR1 MGHDK, CDR2 SYGVNS. This CDR3 spans 17 amino acids.

J is TRBJ2-7 and V is TRBV7-2, with 9 bases fitting TRBD2. CDR3 length: 15 amino acids. The germline gives CDR1 SGHTA, CDR2 FQGNSA. V lost 4 bases and J lost 0; bases outside the gene matches: 4. The CDR3 DNA follows: TGTGCCAGCAGCTGGACTAGCGAGAGCTCCTACGAGCAGTACTTC. Translating it yields CASSWTSESSYEQYF.

This clone showed up just a few times. CDR3 residues: CASSQGQAAGELFF. DNA for the CDR3: TGTGCCAGCAGCCAAGGACAGGCAGCCGGGGAGCTGTTTTTT. V gene TRBV13 combines with J gene TRBJ2-2; the match to TRBD1 covers 7 bases. V was pared by 5 bases and J by 6 bases, with 6 bases of the junction left unmatched. The CDR3 consists of 14 residues. The germline CDR1 and CDR2 sequences are PRHDT and FYEKMQ (reference sequence). Full variable domain (rest looked up from reference TRBV13 and TRBJ2-2): AAGVIQSPRHLIKEKRETATLKCYPIPRHDTVYWYQQGPGQDPQFLISFYEKMQSDKGSIPDRFSAQQFSDYHSELNMSSLELGDSALYFCASSQGQAAGELFFGEGSRLTVL.

The gene calls are TRBV11-2 and TRBJ2-5; 12 positions agree with TRBD2. Germline CDR1 is SGHAT and CDR2 is FQNNGV. CDR3 length: 18 amino acids. The junction had 10 bases not matched to a gene; V was cut back by 1 base and J by 4 bases. This CDR3 is CASSLGASGRARGETQYF. The CDR3 DNA reads as TGTGCCAGCAGCTTAGGAGCTAGCGGGAGGGCTCGAGGAGAGACCCAGTACTTC.

This clone turned up a few times. This chain connects TRBV5-1 to TRBJ2-7; 9 nucleotides agree with TRBD1. Germline lookup yields CDR1 SGHRS and CDR2 YFSETQ. The CDR3 has 15 residues. The V segment lost 4 bases and the J segment 1 base; nucleotides outside the gene matches: 6. CDR3 in amino acids: CASSDTGGLSYEQYF. CDR3 coding DNA: TGCGCCAGCAGCGATACAGGGGGCCTGTCCTACGAGCAGTACTTC.

This clone was found a few times. The chain recombines TRBV4-3 with TRBJ1-2; TRBD1 matches 7 bases. This CDR3 contains 15 residues. Trimming at V came to 4 bases and at J to 6 bases, leaving 11 bases not matched to a gene. Germline CDR1 is LGHNA and CDR2 is YSLEER. Here the CDR3 DNA reads TGCGCCAGCAGCCCCCCCGACAGGGCGAAGAATGGCTACACCTTC. This encodes CASSPPDRAKNGYTF.

The CDR3, as DNA: TGTGCCAGCAGCGTAGGGGACAGAAAAGAGACCCAGTACTTC. This gives the protein CASSVGDRKETQYF. This chain connects TRBV9 to TRBJ2-5, with TRBD1 matching over 7 bases. The CDR3 has 14 residues. With V trimmed by 0 bases and J by 3 bases, 2 bases remained unmatched. From germline, CDR1 is SGDLS and CDR2 YYNGEE.

The chain recombines TRBV4-1 with TRBJ1-1; D remains unclear. V lost 1 base, J lost 3 bases, and 9 bases lay in between. Germline V gene data show CDR1 as MGHRA and CDR2 as YSYEKL. The CDR3 spans 14 residues. The CDR3 DNA sequence: TGCGCCAGCAGCCAAGCAGGAGGGTACACTGAAGCTTTCTTT. The encoded protein is CASSQAGGYTEAFF.

The chain joins TRBV9 to TRBJ1-5; D not resolved. This CDR3 contains 13 residues. Deletions cut 0 bases from V and 2 bases from J, with 3 bases between. Germline V lookup: CDR1 SGDLS, CDR2 YYNGEE. CDR3 loop: CASSVDGNQPQHF. The CDR3 nucleotides are TGTGCCAGCAGCGTAGATGGCAATCAGCCCCAGCATTTT. Together with reference TRBV9 and TRBJ1-5, the CDR3 gives the full variable domain: DSGVTQTPKHLITATGQRVTLRCSPRSGDLSVYWYQQSLDQGLQFLIQYYNGEERAKGNILERFSAQQFPDLHSELNLSSLELGDSALYFCASSVDGNQPQHFGDGTRLSIL.

The J gene is TRBJ2-5, the V gene TRBV5-4, with 11 bases aligning to TRBD2. The CDR3 is 15 residues long. The J segment lost 3 bases and the V segment lost 3 bases, leaving 4 bases of the junction unmatched. CDR1 is SGHNT, CDR2 YYREEE, per germline (reference sequence). In DNA, the CDR3 is TGTGCCAGCAGCTCACCGGGACTAGCGGAAGAGACCCAGTACTTC. Translation gives CASSSPGLAEETQYF.

Written as DNA, the CDR3 is TGTGCCAGCAGTTTACATGAGACCCAGTACTTC. Translation: CASSLHETQYF. This chain joins TRBV28 and TRBJ2-5; D gene uncertain. Germline V gene lookup returns CDR1 MDHEN and CDR2 SYDVKM. The CDR3 runs to 11 residues. V was trimmed by 2 bases and J by 5 bases, leaving 3 bases between them. The full variable domain, its missing parts supplied by reference TRBV28 and TRBJ2-5, is DVKVTQSSRYLVKRTGEKVFLECVQDMDHENMFWYRQDPGLGLRLIYFSYDVKMKEKGDIPEGYSVSREKKERFSLILESASTNQTSMYLCASSLHETQYFGPGTRLLVL.

The rearrangement joins TRBV7-2 to TRBJ2-7; D call uncertain. Germline-derived CDR1 and CDR2 are SGHTA and FQGNSA. V shed 1 base and J shed 2 bases, with 6 bases lying between them. This CDR3 has 13 residues. CDR3 residues: CASSLGAPYEQYF. The DNA for the CDR3 is TGTGCCAGCAGCTTAGGGGCTCCCTACGAGCAGTACTTC.

The V call is TRBV10-3, the J call TRBJ2-7; 8 bases fit TRBD2. V lost 0 bases and J lost 2; bases outside the gene matches: 3. CDR1 is ENHRY, CDR2 SYGVKD, per germline. The CDR3 length is 15 residues. This CDR3 is CAISESSAGAYEQYF. CDR3 in DNA: TGTGCCATCAGTGAGTCGTCAGCGGGGGCCTACGAGCAGTACTTC.

This chain joins TRBV29-1 and TRBJ2-3; TRBD2 agrees at 12 bases. The CDR3 sequence is 14 residues long. Losses at the gene ends were 7 bases for V and 0 bases for J; bases not matched to a gene: 2. The germline CDR1 and CDR2 sequences are SQVTM and ANQGSEA. CDR3 DNA: TGCAGCGCCGGACTAGCGGGGAGCACAGATACGCAGTATTTT. Translated, it gives CSAGLAGSTDTQYF.

The chain uses TRBV28 and TRBJ1-1; possible D gene TRBD1, 6 bases. The CDR3 is made up of 14 amino acids. Trimming left V 6 bases short and J 1 base short, with 12 bases between. From germline, CDR1 is MDHEN and CDR2 SYDVKM. The CDR3 spells CASSVRGGNTEAFF. The DNA of the CDR3 is TGTGCCAGCAGCGTCAGGGGTGGGAACACTGAAGCTTTCTTT.

The rearrangement joins TRBV5-4 to TRBJ2-2; the match to TRBD2 covers 13 bases. V dropped 1 base and J dropped 7; count of bases not matched to a gene: 4. The CDR3 totals 16 residues. Germline loops: CDR1 SGHNT, CDR2 YYREEE (reference sequence). The chain's CDR3 is CASSLIGTSGIGELFF. CDR3 in DNA: TGTGCCAGCAGCTTGATCGGGACTAGCGGGATCGGGGAGCTGTTTTTT. The full variable domain, with the rest looked up from reference TRBV5-4 and TRBJ2-2, is ETGVTQSPTHLIKTRGQQVTLRCSSQSGHNTVSWYQQALGQGPQFIFQYYREEENGRGNFPPRFSGLQFPNYSSELNVNALELDDSALYLCASSLIGTSGIGELFFGEGSRLTVL.

This clone was detected only once. V is TRBV4-3 and J is TRBJ1-2, with a tentative D call TRBD1 (5 bases). There are 14 residues in the CDR3. Between the trimmed V and J ends, which lost 1 base and 7 bases, there was a span of 13 bases. CDR1 and CDR2 from the germline V gene are LGHNA and YSLEER. As DNA, the CDR3 is TGCGCCAGCAGCCAAGCCACAGGTATTGGTGGCTACACCTTC. This sequence encodes CASSQATGIGGYTF.

In the case of this clone: A far bigger clonotype differs at one base, so this is likely a read error. The chain carries TRBV27 and TRBJ1-4; 7 positions agree with TRBD1. This CDR3 is built from 15 residues. The trim removed 5 bases at V and 12 bases at J, leaving 15 bases unmatched. Germline CDR1 reads MNHEY; CDR2 reads SMNVEV (reference sequence). The DNA of the CDR3 is TGTGCCAGCAGTCTACTACAGGGGCCGACGAGAGAACTGTTTTTT. This sequence encodes CASSLLQGPTRELFF.

This clone has more than one count but fewer than ten. The V call is TRBV13, the J call TRBJ2-7, with 8 bases lining up with TRBD1. Germline V gene lookup returns CDR1 PRHDT and CDR2 FYEKMQ (reference sequence). The length of the CDR3 is 15 residues. Trimming took 3 bases from V and 6 from J; bases not matched to a gene: 10. The CDR3 protein is CASSLTAGGVGEQYF. The CDR3 DNA sequence: TGTGCCAGCAGCTTGACGGCAGGGGGCGTAGGCGAGCAGTACTTC.